Listed below are T cell receptor beta chains from one sample, sequenced in a study of identical twins. MiXCR, applied by TCRdb to the 5' RACE reads, yields one record per CDR3 protein. The sample lists about 100,000 distinct CDR3 sequences, under 6.5% seen once, with 12% in the top ten. The sequenced material came from memory T cells sorted from blood. The receptors were gathered from a woman aged 50 to 65 in good health. Both conserved end residues are part of each CDR3. A D gene is named only where the DNA matches it firmly. Where a row states a size, it is once, few, many or the class of an expanded clone; other rows omit it.

TRBD2,14,-,TRBV4-2,TRBJ2-3,CASSQPTSADTQYF,TGTGCCAGCAGCCAACCTACTAGCGCAGATACGCAGTATTTT
-,13,many,TRBV29-1,TRBJ2-4,CSVAASGKNIQYF,TGCAGCGTTGCCGCCAGCGGAAAAAACATTCAGTACTTC
-,13,few,TRBV6-1,TRBJ2-7,CASSEAGYGEQYF,TGTGCCAGCAGTGAAGCGGGATATGGCGAGCAGTACTTC
-,12,many,TRBV3-1,TRBJ2-2,CASNRQTGELFF,TGTGCCAGCAACCGACAGACCGGGGAGCTGTTTTTT
-,13,-,TRBV6-5,TRBJ1-2,CAASQSSNYGYPF,TGTGCCGCCTCGCAGTCGTCTAACTATGGCTACCCCTTC
TRBD2,13,many,TRBV20-1,TRBJ2-5,CSARLAGAETQYF,TGCAGTGCCAGACTAGCGGGAGCAGAGACCCAGTACTTC
TRBD2,15,-,TRBV6-6,TRBJ2-7,CASRPSGRTSYEQYF,TGTGCCAGCAGACCTAGCGGGAGGACCTCCTACGAGCAGTACTTC
-,15,few,TRBV5-4,TRBJ2-1,CASKTPGRQYNEQFF,TGTGCCAGCAAAACGCCGGGACGGCAGTACAATGAGCAGTTCTTC
-,12,few,TRBV20-1,TRBJ2-3,CSAPSGTNTQYF,TGCAGTGCTCCGTCAGGGACCAATACGCAGTATTTT
TRBD2,18,many,TRBV20-1,TRBJ2-3,CSASDGTSGSLGTDTQYF,TGCAGTGCGAGCGACGGGACTAGCGGGAGCCTGGGCACAGATACGCAGTATTTT
-,14,many,TRBV9,TRBJ1-1,CASSVDGGAGEAFF,TGTGCCAGCAGCGTAGATGGGGGCGCCGGTGAAGCTTTCTTT
-,16,-,TRBV5-4,TRBJ2-5,CASSLGQFNSKETQYF,TGTGCCAGCAGCTTAGGACAGTTTAATTCTAAAGAGACCCAGTACTTC
TRBD1,14,many,TRBV24-1,TRBJ2-1,CATSDPDRGHEQFF,TGTGCCACCAGTGATCCAGACAGGGGTCATGAGCAGTTCTTC
-,12,many,TRBV6-5,TRBJ1-1,CASSYGSTEAFF,TGTGCCAGCAGTTACGGGTCCACTGAAGCTTTCTTT
-,17,few,TRBV24-1,TRBJ2-2,CATSDNGVLDASGELFF,TGTGCCACCAGTGACAACGGGGTGCTAGATGCATCCGGGGAGCTGTTTTTT
TRBD2,17,many,TRBV18,TRBJ2-1,CASSPGFGTKVYNEQFF,TGTGCCAGCTCACCGGGCTTTGGGACTAAGGTTTACAATGAGCAGTTCTTC
-,17,many,TRBV7-8,TRBJ2-1,CASSLAAGANSHNEQFF,TGTGCCAGCAGCTTAGCCGCGGGCGCGAATAGTCACAATGAGCAGTTCTTC
-,13,-,TRBV2,TRBJ2-4,CASRNLAKNIQYF,TGTGCCAGCAGGAACCTAGCCAAAAACATTCAGTACTTC
TRBD1,14,-,TRBV7-6,TRBJ2-2,CASSPQGPTGELFF,TGTGCCAGCAGCCCACAGGGGCCGACCGGGGAGCTGTTTTTT
-,16,many,TRBV6-2/TRBV6-3,TRBJ1-1,CASSLTSGVGNTEAFF,TGTGCCAGCAGCCTCACCTCAGGGGTGGGTAACACTGAAGCTTTCTTT
-,15,many,TRBV7-6,TRBJ2-5,CASSYRDTKGETQYF,TGTGCCAGCAGCTACCGGGACACCAAGGGGGAGACCCAGTACTTC
-,12,many,TRBV29-1,TRBJ2-7,CSVSGTSYEQYF,TGCAGCGTTAGTGGGACAAGCTACGAGCAGTACTTC
TRBD2,14,many,TRBV29-1,TRBJ2-1,CSVERGRSYNEQFF,TGCAGCGTTGAGCGCGGGAGGTCTTACAATGAGCAGTTCTTC
TRBD2,18,-,TRBV5-1,TRBJ2-3,CASSLASGKALRTDTQYF,TGCGCCAGCAGCTTGGCTAGCGGGAAGGCCCTCCGCACAGATACGCAGTATTTT